This is a list of T cell receptor beta chains from one sample in a study of lymphopenia after photon versus proton radiotherapy. Sequenced by immunoSEQ multiplex PCR; TCRdb stores in-frame clones only, minus some. Of tens of thousands of clones listed, 70% to 85% are singletons. The material was peripheral blood, obtained from a patient treated with proton-based radiotherapy. The receptors were gathered from a woman in her 70s with pancreatic cancer. CDR3s include the opening cysteine and the closing phenylalanine or tryptophan. A D gene is named only where the DNA matches it firmly. Clone size is not always given. Where it is, it says once, few, many or a class for expanded clones.

>TRBJ2-7|TRBV10-3|.|once
CAATSSYEQYF
TGTGCCGCCACTAGCAGCTACGAGCAGTACTTC
>TRBJ2-1|TRBV27|.|.
CASSYQREQFF
TGTGCCAGCAGTTACCAGAGGGAGCAGTTCTTC
>TRBJ2-1|TRBV15|.|.
CATSTVKTSLKFF
TGTGCCACCAGCACCGTGAAGACTAGTTTGAAGTTCTTC
>TRBJ2-1|TRBV30|.|.
CAWSVLGYEQFF
TGTGCCTGGAGTGTACTAGGGTATGAGCAGTTCTTC
>TRBJ2-2|TRBV11-3|.|.
CASSSRNTGELFF
TGTGCCAGCAGCTCAAGGAACACCGGGGAGCTGTTTTTT
>TRBJ2-2|TRBV4-3|.|.
CASSTFGGQGTGELFF
TGCGCCAGCAGTACCTTTGGTGGGCAGGGCACCGGGGAGCTGTTTTTT
>TRBJ2-5|TRBV4-1|TRBD1|.
CASSQDRQGAQQETQYF
TGCGCCAGCAGCCAAGACCGACAGGGGGCCCAGCAAGAGACCCAGTACTTC
>TRBJ1-2|TRBV27|TRBD1|.
CASSLQGGLYGYTF
TGTGCCAGCAGCTTACAGGGGGGCCTCTATGGCTACACCTTC
>TRBJ2-7|TRBV6-5|.|.
CASSYVVGGKAEQYF
TGTGCCAGCAGTTACGTGGTGGGAGGTAAAGCGGAGCAGTACTTC
>TRBJ1-1|TRBV5-8|.|.
CASILGLTEAFF
TGTGCCAGCATACTTGGGCTCACTGAAGCTTTCTTT
>TRBJ2-7|TRBV27|.|once
CASSTYPQNSYAF
TGTGCCAGCAGCACATACCCGCAGAATTCGTACGCCTTC
>TRBJ2-2|TRBV5-4|.|.
CASSASAGELFF
TGTGCCAGCAGCGCAAGCGCCGGGGAGCTGTTTTTT
>TRBJ2-1|TRBV7-2|TRBD2|once
CASSLRTSGSSYNEQFF
TGTGCCAGCAGCTTGAGGACTAGCGGGAGTTCCTACAATGAGCAGTTCTTC
>TRBJ1-2|TRBV7-2|.|once
CASSSPGRTLYGYTF
TGTGCCAGCAGCTCTCCGGGACGGACCCTCTATGGCTACACCTTC
>TRBJ2-1|TRBV5-6|TRBD2|.
CASSPSGSGYNEQFF
TGTGCCAGCAGCCCGAGCGGGAGTGGGTACAATGAGCAGTTCTTC
>TRBJ2-7|TRBV25-1|TRBD2|.
CASSAPSGLVQYF
TGTGCCAGCAGTGCACCTAGCGGTTTGGTGCAGTACTTC
>TRBJ2-7|TRBV7-2|.|once
CASSLTTYEQYF
TGTGCCAGCAGCCTCACTACCTACGAGCAGTACTTC
>TRBJ2-1|TRBV27|.|.
CASSLGLPNNEQFF
TGTGCCAGCAGTTTAGGTCTCCCTAACAATGAGCAGTTCTTC
>TRBJ2-7|TRBV9|.|.
CASSVTSSYEQYF
TGTGCCAGCAGCGTGACTAGTAGCTACGAGCAGTACTTC
>TRBJ2-3|TRBV4-3|.|.
CASSQGRDTQYF
TGCGCCAGCAGCCAAGGACGGGATACGCAGTATTTT
>TRBJ2-2|TRBV21-1|.|once
CASSKGGLDTGELFF
TGTGCCAGCAGCAAAGGCGGGCTAGACACCGGGGAGCTGTTTTTT
>TRBJ2-7|TRBV29-1|.|.
CSVAPGPSSEQYF
TGCAGCGTTGCCCCCGGGCCTTCTAGCGAGCAGTACTTC
>TRBJ1-2|TRBV5-1|TRBD1|.
CASSSHMQGARGYTF
TGCGCCAGCAGCTCGCACATGCAGGGGGCGCGAGGCTACACCTTC
>TRBJ1-5|TRBV10-3|.|medium-sized
CAISSGDNSNQPQHF
TGTGCCATCAGCTCGGGGGACAATAGCAATCAGCCCCAGCATTTT
>TRBJ2-7|TRBV28|.|.
CAHGIPTAYEQYF
TGTGCCCACGGCATCCCAACGGCCTACGAGCAGTACTTC
>TRBJ2-1|TRBV30|.|.
CAWSPPPVSYNEQFF
TGTGCCTGGAGTCCTCCTCCTGTCTCCTACAATGAGCAGTTCTTC
>TRBJ2-3|TRBV7-3|.|.
CASSLDPGSDTQYF
TGTGCCAGCAGTTTGGATCCAGGGTCAGATACGCAGTATTTT
>TRBJ2-7|TRBV10-3|TRBD2|once
CAISEGLADYEQYF
TGTGCCATCAGTGAGGGACTAGCGGACTACGAGCAGTACTTC
>TRBJ1-6|TRBV7-2|.|.
CASSPDSEHNSPLHF
TGTGCCAGCAGCCCAGACAGTGAGCATAATTCACCCCTCCACTTT
>TRBJ2-5|TRBV15|.|.
CATRGGQPQETQYF
TGTGCCACCAGGGGGGGACAGCCGCAAGAGACCCAGTACTTC
>TRBJ2-7|TRBV28|TRBD1|.
CASSRTGGSYEQYF
TGTGCCAGCAGTCGGACAGGGGGCTCCTACGAGCAGTACTTC
>TRBJ2-5|TRBV7-9|.|.
CASSLIQGIETQYF
TGTGCCAGCAGCCTCATACAGGGTATCGAGACCCAGTACTTC